The entry below gives a single T cell receptor (gamma chain) sequence along with its context. TCRdb re-processed the reads via CATT. The sample holds roughly 2,600 gamma-chain clones, roughly two fifths seen once. This entry comes from a study of gamma-delta chains in newborns, infants, children. For the study at large: Innate gammadelta T cells reportedly expand polyclonally right after birth, driven by microbial exposure, per the title.

The CDR3 sequence is 15 residues long. CDR1 and CDR2 (germline): VINAFY, YDVSNSKD. With V trimmed by 0 bases and J by 0 bases, 5 bases remained unmatched. This chain connects TRGV5 to TRGJ1 or TRGJ2. The J gene is not listed in TCRdb, so it was assigned here from a DNA match to germline. This TCR was sampled from a child who was a newborn, infant or young child, either healthy, febrile or measles-vaccinated (not recorded which). The material sequenced was blood. The DNA of the CDR3 is TGTGCCACCTGGGACAGGCCTGGGAATTATTATAAGAAACTCTTT. This gives the protein CATWDRPGNYYKKLF.